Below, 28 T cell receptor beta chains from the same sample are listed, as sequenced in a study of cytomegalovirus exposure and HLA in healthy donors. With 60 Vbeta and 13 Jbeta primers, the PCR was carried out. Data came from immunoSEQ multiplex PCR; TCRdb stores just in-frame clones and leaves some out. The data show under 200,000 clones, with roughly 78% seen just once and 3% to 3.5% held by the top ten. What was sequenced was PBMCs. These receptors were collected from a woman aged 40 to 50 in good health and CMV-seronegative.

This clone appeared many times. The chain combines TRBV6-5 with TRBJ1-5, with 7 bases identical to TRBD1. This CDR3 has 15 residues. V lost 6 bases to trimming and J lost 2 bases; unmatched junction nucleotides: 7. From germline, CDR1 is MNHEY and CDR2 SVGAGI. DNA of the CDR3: TGTGCCAGCAGAACCGGACAGGAGGGCAATCAGCCCCAGCATTTT. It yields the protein CASRTGQEGNQPQHF.

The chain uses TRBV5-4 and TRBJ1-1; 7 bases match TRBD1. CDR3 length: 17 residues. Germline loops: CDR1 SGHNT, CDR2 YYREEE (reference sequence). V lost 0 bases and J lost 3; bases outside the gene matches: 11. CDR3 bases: TGTGCCAGCAGCTTGGAGCCTCCTACAGGGGAGGACACTGAAGCTTTCTTT. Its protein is CASSLEPPTGEDTEAFF.

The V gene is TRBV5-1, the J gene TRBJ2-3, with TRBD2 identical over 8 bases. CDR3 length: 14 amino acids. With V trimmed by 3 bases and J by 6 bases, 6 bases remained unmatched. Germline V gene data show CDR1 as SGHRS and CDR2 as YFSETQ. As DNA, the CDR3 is TGCGCCAGCAGCTCAGCGGGAGTCCCCGATACGCAGTATTTT. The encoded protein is CASSSAGVPDTQYF.

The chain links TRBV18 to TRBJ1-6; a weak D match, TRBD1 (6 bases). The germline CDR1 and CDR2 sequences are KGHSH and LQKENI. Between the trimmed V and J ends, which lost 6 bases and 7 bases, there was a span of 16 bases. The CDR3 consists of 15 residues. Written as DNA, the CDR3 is TGTGCCAGCTCCTTGGTTCCAGGGGCAAATTCACCCCTCCACTTT. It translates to CASSLVPGANSPLHF.

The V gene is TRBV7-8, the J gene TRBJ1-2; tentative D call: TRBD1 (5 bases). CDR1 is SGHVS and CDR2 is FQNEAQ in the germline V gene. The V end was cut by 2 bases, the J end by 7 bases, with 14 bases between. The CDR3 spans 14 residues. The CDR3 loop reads CASSLQGSYGGYTF. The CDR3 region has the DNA TGTGCCAGCAGCTTACAGGGAAGTTATGGTGGCTACACCTTC. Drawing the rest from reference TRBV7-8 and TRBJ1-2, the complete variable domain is GAGVSQSPRYKVAKRGQDVALRCDPISGHVSLFWYQQALGQGPEFLTYFQNEAQLDKSGLPSDRFFAERPEGSVSTLKIQRTQQEDSAVYLCASSLQGSYGGYTFGSGTRLTVV.

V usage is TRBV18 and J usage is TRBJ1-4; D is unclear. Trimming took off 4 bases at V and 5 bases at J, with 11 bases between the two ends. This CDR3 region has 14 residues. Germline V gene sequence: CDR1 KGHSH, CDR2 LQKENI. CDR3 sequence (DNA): TGTGCCAGCTCACGTACGGAGGGAAATGAAAAACTGTTTTTT. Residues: CASSRTEGNEKLFF.

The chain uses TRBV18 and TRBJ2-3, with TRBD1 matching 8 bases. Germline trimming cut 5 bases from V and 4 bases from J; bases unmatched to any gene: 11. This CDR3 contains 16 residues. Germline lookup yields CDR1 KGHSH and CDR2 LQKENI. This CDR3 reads CASSSYGRGQADTQYF. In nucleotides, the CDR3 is TGTGCCAGCTCATCCTACGGCAGGGGACAGGCAGATACGCAGTATTTT.

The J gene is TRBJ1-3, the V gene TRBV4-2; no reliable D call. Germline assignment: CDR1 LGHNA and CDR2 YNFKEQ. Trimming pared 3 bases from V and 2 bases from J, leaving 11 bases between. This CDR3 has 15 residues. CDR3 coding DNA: TGTGCCAGCAGCCAGGACCGAGGGACTGGAAACACCATATATTTT. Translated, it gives CASSQDRGTGNTIYF.

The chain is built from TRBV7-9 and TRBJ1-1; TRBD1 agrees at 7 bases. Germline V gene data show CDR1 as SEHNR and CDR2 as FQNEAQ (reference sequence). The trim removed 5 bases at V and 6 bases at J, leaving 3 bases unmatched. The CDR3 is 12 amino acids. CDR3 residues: CASSAGTAEAFF. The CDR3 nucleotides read TGTGCCAGCAGCGCAGGGACAGCTGAAGCTTTCTTT.

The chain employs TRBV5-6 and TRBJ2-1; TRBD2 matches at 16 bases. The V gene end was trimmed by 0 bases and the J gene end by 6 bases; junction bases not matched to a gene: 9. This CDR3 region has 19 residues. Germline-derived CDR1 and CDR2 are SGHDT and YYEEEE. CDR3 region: CASSLGGGLAGGWVNEQFF. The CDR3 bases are TGTGCCAGCAGCTTGGGAGGGGGACTAGCGGGGGGGTGGGTCAATGAGCAGTTCTTC.

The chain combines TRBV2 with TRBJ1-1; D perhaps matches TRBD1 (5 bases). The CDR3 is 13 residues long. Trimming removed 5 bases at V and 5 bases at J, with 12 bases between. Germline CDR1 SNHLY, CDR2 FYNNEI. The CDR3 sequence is CASSWTGGTEAFF. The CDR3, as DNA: TGTGCCAGCAGTTGGACGGGGGGAACTGAAGCTTTCTTT.

CDR3 bases: TGTGCCAGCAGTGAAAGGACAGGGTCTGGAAACACCATATATTTT. Residues: CASSERTGSGNTIYF. The rearrangement joins TRBV25-1 to TRBJ1-3; 8 bases are shared with TRBD1. CDR3 length: 15 residues. CDR1 and CDR2 (germline): MGHDK, SYGVNS. V shed 2 bases, J shed 1 base, and the junction held 1 base outside the gene matches. Using reference TRBV25-1 and TRBJ1-3 for the parts outside the CDR3, the full variable domain is EADIYQTPRYLVIGTGKKITLECSQTMGHDKMYWYQQDPGMELHLIHYSYGVNSTEKGDLSSESTVSRIRTEHFPLTLESARPSHTSQYLCASSERTGSGNTIYFGEGSWLTVV.

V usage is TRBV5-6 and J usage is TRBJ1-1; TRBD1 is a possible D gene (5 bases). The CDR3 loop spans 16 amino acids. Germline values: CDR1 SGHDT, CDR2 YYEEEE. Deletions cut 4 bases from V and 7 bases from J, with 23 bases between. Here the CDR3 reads CASSQPGGRGEDEAFF. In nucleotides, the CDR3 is TGTGCCAGCAGCCAACCGGGGGGAAGGGGTGAAGATGAAGCTTTCTTT.

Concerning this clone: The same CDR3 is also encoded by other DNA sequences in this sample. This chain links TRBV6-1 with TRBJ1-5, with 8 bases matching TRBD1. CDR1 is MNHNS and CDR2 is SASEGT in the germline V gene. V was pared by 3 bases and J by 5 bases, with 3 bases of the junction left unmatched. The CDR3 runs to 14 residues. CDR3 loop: CASSDYRGYQPQHF. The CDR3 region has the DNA TGTGCCAGCAGTGATTACAGGGGGTATCAGCCCCAGCATTTT.

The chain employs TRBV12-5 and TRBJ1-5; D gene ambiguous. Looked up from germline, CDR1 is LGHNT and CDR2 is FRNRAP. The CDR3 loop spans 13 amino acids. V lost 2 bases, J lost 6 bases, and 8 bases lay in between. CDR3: CASGLSGSQPQHF. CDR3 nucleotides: TGTGCTAGTGGTTTGTCGGGGTCTCAGCCCCAGCATTTT.

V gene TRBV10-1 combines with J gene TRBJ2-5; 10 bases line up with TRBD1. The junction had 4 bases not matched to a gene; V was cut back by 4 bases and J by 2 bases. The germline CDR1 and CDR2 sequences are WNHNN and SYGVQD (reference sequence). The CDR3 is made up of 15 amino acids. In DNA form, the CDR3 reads TGCGCCAGCAGTGCGGGACAGGGGAATCAAGAGACCCAGTACTTC. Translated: CASSAGQGNQETQYF.

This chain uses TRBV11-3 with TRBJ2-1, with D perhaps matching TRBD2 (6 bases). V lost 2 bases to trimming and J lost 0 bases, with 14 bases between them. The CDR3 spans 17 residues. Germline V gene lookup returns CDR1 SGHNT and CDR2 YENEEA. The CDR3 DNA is TGTGCCAGCAGCTTATCCCCTAGCGCCGGCTCCTACAATGAGCAGTTCTTC. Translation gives CASSLSPSAGSYNEQFF.

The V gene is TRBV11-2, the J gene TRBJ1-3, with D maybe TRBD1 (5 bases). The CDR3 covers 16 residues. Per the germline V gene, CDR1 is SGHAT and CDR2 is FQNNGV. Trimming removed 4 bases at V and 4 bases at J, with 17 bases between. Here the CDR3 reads CASSSTLGQRGNTIYF. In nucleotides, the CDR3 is TGTGCCAGCAGCTCAACCTTGGGGCAGCGCGGAAACACCATATATTTT. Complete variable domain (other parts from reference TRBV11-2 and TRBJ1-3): EAGVAQSPRYKIIEKRQSVAFWCNPISGHATLYWYQQILGQGPKLLIQFQNNGVVDDSQLPKDRFSAERLKGVDSTLKIQPAKLEDSAVYLCASSSTLGQRGNTIYFGEGSWLTVV.

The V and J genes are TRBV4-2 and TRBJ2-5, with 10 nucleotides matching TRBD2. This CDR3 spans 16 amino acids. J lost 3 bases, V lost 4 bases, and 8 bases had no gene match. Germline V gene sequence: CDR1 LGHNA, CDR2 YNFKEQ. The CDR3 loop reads CASSLGLAEKKETQYF. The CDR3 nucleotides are TGTGCCAGCAGCCTCGGACTAGCGGAAAAAAAAGAGACCCAGTACTTC.

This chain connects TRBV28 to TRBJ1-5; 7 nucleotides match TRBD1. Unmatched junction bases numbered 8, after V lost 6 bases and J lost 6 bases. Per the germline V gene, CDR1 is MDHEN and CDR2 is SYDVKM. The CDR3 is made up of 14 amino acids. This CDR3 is CASRPRQGGQPQHF. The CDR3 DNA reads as TGTGCCAGCAGACCACGACAGGGCGGTCAGCCCCAGCATTTT.

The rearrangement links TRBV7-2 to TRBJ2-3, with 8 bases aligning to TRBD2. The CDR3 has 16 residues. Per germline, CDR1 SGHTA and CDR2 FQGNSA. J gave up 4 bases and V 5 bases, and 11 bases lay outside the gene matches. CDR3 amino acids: CASSPLSAGGADTQYF. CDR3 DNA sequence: TGTGCCAGCAGCCCCCTAAGTGCGGGGGGTGCAGATACGCAGTATTTT.

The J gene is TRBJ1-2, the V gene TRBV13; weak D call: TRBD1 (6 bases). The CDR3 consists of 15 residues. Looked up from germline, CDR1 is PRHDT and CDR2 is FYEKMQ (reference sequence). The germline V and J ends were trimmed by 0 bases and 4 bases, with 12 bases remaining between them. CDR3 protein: CASSLGLTGSYGYTF. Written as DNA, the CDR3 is TGTGCCAGCAGCTTAGGCCTCACAGGGAGCTATGGCTACACCTTC.

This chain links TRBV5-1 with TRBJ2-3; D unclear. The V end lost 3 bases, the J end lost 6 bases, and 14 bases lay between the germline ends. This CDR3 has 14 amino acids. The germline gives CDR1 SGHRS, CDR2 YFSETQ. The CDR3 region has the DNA TGCGCCAGCAGCTCGGGTGCCCTTCACGATACGCAGTATTTT. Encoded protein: CASSSGALHDTQYF.

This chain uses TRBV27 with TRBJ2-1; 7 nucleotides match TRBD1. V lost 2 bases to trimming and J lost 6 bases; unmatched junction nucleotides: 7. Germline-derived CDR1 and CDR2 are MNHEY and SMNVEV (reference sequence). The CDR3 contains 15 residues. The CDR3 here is CASSLKTGLANEQFF. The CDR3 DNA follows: TGTGCCAGCAGTTTAAAGACAGGGCTTGCCAATGAGCAGTTCTTC.

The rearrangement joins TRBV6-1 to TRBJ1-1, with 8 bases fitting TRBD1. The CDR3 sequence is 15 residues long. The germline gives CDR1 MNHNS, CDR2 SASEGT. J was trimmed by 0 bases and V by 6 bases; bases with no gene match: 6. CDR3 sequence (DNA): TGTGCCAGCAGCAGACAGGGGCTAATGAACACTGAAGCTTTCTTT. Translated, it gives CASSRQGLMNTEAFF.

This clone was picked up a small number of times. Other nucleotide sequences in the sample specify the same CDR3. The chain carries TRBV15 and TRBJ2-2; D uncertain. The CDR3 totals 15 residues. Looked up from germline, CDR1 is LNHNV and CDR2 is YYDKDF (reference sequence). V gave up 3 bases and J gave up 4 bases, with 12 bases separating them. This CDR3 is CATSRSRAGTGELFF. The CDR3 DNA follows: TGTGCCACCAGCAGGTCCCGAGCCGGCACCGGGGAGCTGTTTTTT.

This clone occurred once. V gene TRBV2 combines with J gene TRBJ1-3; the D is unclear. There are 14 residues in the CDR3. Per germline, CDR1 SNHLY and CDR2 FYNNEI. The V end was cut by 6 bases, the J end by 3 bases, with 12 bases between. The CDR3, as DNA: TGTGCCAGCAGCCCCGAGGGATTTGGAAACACCATATATTTT. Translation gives CASSPEGFGNTIYF.

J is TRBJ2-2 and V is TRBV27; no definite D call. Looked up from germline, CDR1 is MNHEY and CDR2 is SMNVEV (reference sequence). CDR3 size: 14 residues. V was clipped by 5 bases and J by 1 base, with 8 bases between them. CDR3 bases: TGTGCCAGCAGTGAGTTACTGAACACCGGGGAGCTGTTTTTT. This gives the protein CASSELLNTGELFF.